What follows are 31 T cell receptor beta chains derived from one specimen sequenced in a study of blood T cell repertoires in COVID-19. Produced via immunoSEQ multiplex PCR; TCRdb's table is partial and in-frame only. The sample shows approximately 150,000 clones, approximately 89% of them seen only once. Sequencing input: peripheral blood. Source of these receptors: a human donor in a cohort sampled during active COVID-19.

The J gene is TRBJ2-1, the V gene TRBV11-1, with no clear D. The V and J ends lost 3 bases and 5 bases respectively, with 14 bases between them. CDR1 is SGHAT, CDR2 FQDESV, per germline (reference sequence). This CDR3 has 15 amino acids. The CDR3 is CASSLLGRYHNEQFF. In DNA, the CDR3 is TGTGCCAGCAGCTTGTTGGGCAGGTACCACAATGAGCAGTTCTTC.

CDR3 loop: CASSVGTNSPLHF. DNA for the CDR3: TGTGCCAGCAGCGTAGGGACAAATTCACCCCTCCACTTT. The rearrangement uses TRBV9 and TRBJ1-6, with TRBD1 as a possible D gene (5 bases). Trimming took off 0 bases at V and 7 bases at J, with 5 bases between the two ends. From germline, CDR1 is SGDLS and CDR2 YYNGEE. This CDR3 contains 13 residues.

This chain joins TRBV28 and TRBJ2-7, with 7 positions matching TRBD1. Germline values: CDR1 MDHEN, CDR2 SYDVKM. The length of the CDR3 is 14 residues. Unmatched junction bases numbered 7, after V lost 8 bases and J lost 0 bases. CDR3 amino acids: CASRDREYSYEQYF. In DNA form, the CDR3 reads TGTGCCAGCCGGGACAGAGAGTACTCCTACGAGCAGTACTTC.

The chain has TRBV4-1 and TRBJ2-1, with 11 positions matching TRBD2. CDR1 is MGHRA, CDR2 YSYEKL, per germline. The CDR3 extends over 18 amino acids. The ends lost 1 base at V and 7 bases at J; junction bases unmatched: 12. Here the CDR3 reads CASSQVDMGLAGGNEQFF. The CDR3 DNA follows: TGCGCCAGCAGCCAAGTTGATATGGGTCTAGCGGGGGGAAATGAGCAGTTCTTC.

The chain has TRBV27 and TRBJ2-3; D is perhaps TRBD2 (5 bases). Germline V gives CDR1 MNHEY, CDR2 SMNVEV (reference sequence). The CDR3 runs 13 residues. V shed 0 bases and J shed 5 bases, with 6 bases lying between them. CDR3 sequence: CASSLSSGDTQYF. For the CDR3, the DNA is TGTGCCAGCAGTTTATCGAGCGGAGATACGCAGTATTTT.

V and J are TRBV30 and TRBJ1-5, with 7 bases aligning to TRBD1. Germline V gene lookup returns CDR1 GTSNPN and CDR2 SVGIG (reference sequence). V shed 5 bases, J shed 3 bases, and the junction held 4 bases outside the gene matches. The CDR3 totals 13 residues. CDR3: CAWEQGFNQPQHF. For the CDR3, the DNA is TGTGCCTGGGAACAGGGGTTCAATCAGCCCCAGCATTTT.

This chain uses TRBV4-1 with TRBJ2-6; TRBD2 aligns across 12 bases. The germline CDR1 and CDR2 sequences are MGHRA and YSYEKL. J was trimmed by 1 base and V by 4 bases; bases with no gene match: 5. The CDR3 is made up of 18 amino acids. The CDR3: CASSPSGGALSGANVLTF. CDR3 bases: TGCGCCAGCAGCCCTAGCGGGGGGGCCTTGTCTGGGGCCAACGTCCTGACTTTC.

This chain links TRBV4-3 with TRBJ1-6; 8 nucleotides line up with TRBD1. In germline, CDR1 is LGHNA, CDR2 YSLEER. V shed 1 base, J shed 4 bases, and the junction held 15 bases outside the gene matches. The CDR3 consists of 20 residues. The CDR3 loop is CASSQGVLASGGGYNSPLHF. CDR3 sequence (DNA): TGCGCCAGCAGCCAAGGAGTCCTAGCGTCAGGGGGCGGGTATAATTCACCCCTCCACTTT.

This chain joins TRBV5-1 and TRBJ2-4, with TRBD2 matching 9 bases. The V gene's germline CDR1 is SGHRS and CDR2 YFSETQ. This CDR3 is 17 amino acids long. Trimming took 0 bases from V and 5 from J; bases not matched to a gene: 9. This CDR3 reads CASSLVAGGLGENIQYF. CDR3 DNA: TGCGCCAGCAGCTTGGTGGCGGGGGGGCTAGGAGAAAACATTCAGTACTTC.

In DNA form, the CDR3 reads TGTGCCAGCAGCCATGACAGGGGACCTGGAAACACCATATATTTT. Its translation: CASSHDRGPGNTIYF. The V call is TRBV7-2, the J call TRBJ1-3; TRBD1 aligns across 8 bases. V lost 5 bases, J lost 2 bases, and 5 bases stayed unmatched. The germline CDR1 and CDR2 sequences are SGHTA and FQGNSA. The CDR3 length is 15 residues.

CDR3 in amino acids: CASSVSVGGGAEETQYF. DNA for the CDR3: TGTGCCAGCAGCGTCAGTGTAGGCGGGGGGGCCGAGGAGACCCAGTACTTC. The gene calls are TRBV9 and TRBJ2-5; 9 bases align to TRBD2. The germline CDR1 and CDR2 sequences are SGDLS and YYNGEE. Trimming removed 2 bases from V and 5 bases from J; junction bases left unmatched: 13. CDR3 length: 17 residues.

This clone was recorded once. The genes are TRBV4-3 and TRBJ2-1, with D maybe TRBD1 (6 bases). In germline, CDR1 is LGHNA, CDR2 YSLEER. The CDR3 runs 17 residues. V lost 0 bases and J lost 0, with 12 bases in between. This CDR3 is CASSQDPTGFSYNEQFF. The CDR3 DNA reads as TGCGCCAGCAGCCAAGATCCTACAGGGTTCTCCTACAATGAGCAGTTCTTC.

V is TRBV5-4 and J is TRBJ2-5, with 7 bases fitting TRBD1. CDR3 length: 13 amino acids. Germline CDR1 is SGHNT and CDR2 is YYREEE (reference sequence). V was pared by 4 bases and J by 1 base, with 1 base of the junction left unmatched. The CDR3 region is CASSRDSQETQYF. In DNA form, the CDR3 reads TGTGCCAGCAGCCGGGACAGCCAAGAGACCCAGTACTTC.

This chain links TRBV15 with TRBJ2-1; the match to TRBD2 covers 9 bases. J gave up 7 bases and V 4 bases, and 11 bases lay outside the gene matches. Germline V gene data show CDR1 as LNHNV and CDR2 as YYDKDF (reference sequence). CDR3 length: 16 amino acids. The CDR3 spells CATSTTRGGAWNEQFF. CDR3 sequence (DNA): TGTGCCACCAGCACCACGCGCGGGGGGGCCTGGAATGAGCAGTTCTTC.

The rearrangement links TRBV4-3 to TRBJ2-1; 9 bases fit TRBD1. The V gene's germline CDR1 is LGHNA and CDR2 YSLEER. V was pared by 2 bases and J by 2 bases, with 4 bases of the junction left unmatched. The CDR3 extends over 16 amino acids. This CDR3 reads CASSQLTGGPYNEQFF. CDR3 DNA: TGCGCCAGCAGCCAACTAACAGGGGGCCCCTACAATGAGCAGTTCTTC.

This chain connects TRBV21-1 to TRBJ1-2; TRBD1 is the table's D call and was not checked against the DNA. TRBV21-1 is a pseudogene locus. The CDR3 is 14 amino acids. The CDR3 is CASPRTTANYGYTF. The CDR3 DNA follows: TGTGCCAGCCCACGCACAACCGCTAACTATGGCTACACCTTC.

This rearrangement joins TRBV12-2 to TRBJ2-3; the D call of TRBD1 is as the table states it, not checked on the DNA. TRBV12-2 is deemed a pseudogene. There are 17 residues in the CDR3. CDR3 in amino acids: CASRLAYGTGDTDTQYF. Written as DNA, the CDR3 is TGTGCAAGTCGCTTAGCGTACGGGACAGGGGACACAGATACGCAGTATTTT.

The chain has TRBV30 and TRBJ1-4, with a weak D call TRBD1 (5 bases). V dropped 5 bases and J dropped 1 base, with 11 bases sitting between them. Germline CDR1 and CDR2: GTSNPN and SVGIG (reference sequence). The CDR3 totals 14 residues. The CDR3 spells CAWGRGGTNEKLFF. Written as DNA, the CDR3 is TGTGCCTGGGGCCGGGGGGGAACTAATGAAAAACTGTTTTTT. The full variable domain, in which reference TRBV30 and TRBJ1-4 provide the parts outside the CDR3, is SQTIHQWPATLVQPVGSPLSLECTVEGTSNPNLYWYRQAAGRGLQLLFYSVGIGQISSEVPQNLSASRPQDRQFILSSKKLLLSDSGFYLCAWGRGGTNEKLFFGSGTQLSVL.

This rearrangement joins TRBV7-2 to TRBJ1-1; D is unresolved. The V end lost 2 bases, the J end lost 3 bases, and 7 bases lay between the germline ends. The germline V gene has CDR1 SGHTA and CDR2 FQGNSA. The length of the CDR3 is 13 residues. The CDR3 DNA is TGTGCCAGCAGCTTAACTGCGGACACTGAAGCTTTCTTT. Translated, it gives CASSLTADTEAFF.

The chain combines TRBV4-1 with TRBJ2-5, with 12 bases identical to TRBD2. The V and J ends lost 4 bases and 5 bases, in that order; junction bases with no gene match: 2. The CDR3 sequence is 14 residues long. The germline gives CDR1 MGHRA, CDR2 YSYEKL. This chain's CDR3 is CASSLLAGGETQYF. CDR3 nucleotides: TGCGCCAGCAGCCTTCTAGCGGGGGGGGAGACCCAGTACTTC.

The V gene is TRBV6-5, the J gene TRBJ2-5; possibly TRBD2 for D (6 bases). This CDR3 contains 13 residues. Germline V gives CDR1 MNHEY, CDR2 SVGAGI. Trimming pared 5 bases from V and 2 bases from J, leaving 9 bases between. CDR3 sequence: CASSPGLQETQYF. The CDR3, as DNA: TGTGCCAGCAGTCCGGGACTGCAAGAGACCCAGTACTTC.

V and J are TRBV4-2 and TRBJ2-1; D perhaps matches TRBD1 (6 bases). The CDR3 consists of 15 residues. Between the trimmed V and J ends, which lost 0 bases and 5 bases, there was a span of 11 bases. CDR1 and CDR2 from the germline V gene are LGHNA and YNFKEQ. The CDR3 reads CASSQDGDTHNEQFF. CDR3 DNA sequence: TGTGCCAGCAGCCAAGATGGGGACACACACAATGAGCAGTTCTTC.

The CDR3 reads CASSLGRGSHYGYTF. In DNA form, the CDR3 reads TGCGCCAGCAGCTTGGGCAGGGGGAGTCACTATGGCTACACCTTC. The chain uses TRBV5-1 and TRBJ1-2, with TRBD1 matching over 7 bases. This CDR3 region has 15 residues. Germline trimming cut 0 bases from V and 3 bases from J; bases unmatched to any gene: 5. In germline, CDR1 is SGHRS, CDR2 YFSETQ.

This chain links TRBV5-5 with TRBJ2-5; 8 nucleotides line up with TRBD2. The germline V gene encodes CDR1 SGHKS and CDR2 YYEKEE (reference sequence). V lost 4 bases, J lost 1 base, and 3 bases stayed unmatched. The CDR3 covers 14 residues. The CDR3 DNA reads TGTGCCAGCAGCAAAGGGACTAGCCAAGAGACCCAGTACTTC. The encoded protein is CASSKGTSQETQYF.

This clone was recorded only once. V usage is TRBV21-1 and J usage is TRBJ1-2; the D segment call TRBD1 is taken from the table without a DNA check. TRBV21-1 is reported as a pseudogene. This CDR3 contains 15 residues. The CDR3 reads CASSKWETGDYGYTF. The CDR3 DNA is TGTGCCAGCAGCAAGTGGGAGACAGGGGACTATGGCTACACCTTC.

V is TRBV7-6 and J is TRBJ1-4; unclear D gene. The germline V and J ends were trimmed by 1 base and 4 bases, with 4 bases remaining between them. Germline CDR1 is SGHVS and CDR2 is FNYEAQ. This CDR3 comprises 13 residues. The CDR3, as DNA: TGTGCCAGCAGCTTAGTAGTTAATGAAAAACTGTTTTTT. Its translation is CASSLVVNEKLFF.

This clone was observed a single time. The chain links TRBV2 to TRBJ1-1, with 7 bases identical to TRBD1. CDR1 and CDR2 from the germline V gene are SNHLY and FYNNEI. V gave up 10 bases and J gave up 0 bases; unmatched junction bases: 5. The CDR3 has 13 residues. Here the CDR3 reads CAIGQEMNTEAFF. The CDR3 DNA reads as TGTGCCATCGGACAGGAGATGAACACTGAAGCTTTCTTT.

This CDR3 reads CASRPKQGWGYEQYF. DNA of the CDR3: TGCGCCAGCCGACCGAAACAGGGTTGGGGATACGAGCAGTACTTC. This chain uses TRBV10-1 with TRBJ2-7, with TRBD1 as a possible D gene (6 bases). CDR3 length: 15 residues. V was clipped by 8 bases and J by 4 bases, with 21 bases between them. Germline CDR1 and CDR2: WNHNN and SYGVQD (reference sequence).

This clone was seen more than once but under ten times. The chain carries TRBV2 and TRBJ1-5; D is undetermined. There are 11 residues in the CDR3. With 3 bases removed from V and 13 bases from J, the gap between germline ends came to 10 bases. The germline CDR1 and CDR2 sequences are SNHLY and FYNNEI. DNA of the CDR3: TGTGCCAGCAGTGAGCGAGGTCGGCAGCATTTT. It encodes CASSERGRQHF. The variable domain in full, with the rest retrieved from reference TRBV2 and TRBJ1-5, is EPEVTQTPSHQVTQMGQEVILRCVPISNHLYFYWYRQILGQKVEFLVSFYNNEISEKSEIFDDQFSVERPDGSNFTLKIRSTKLEDSAMYFCASSERGRQHFGDGTRLSIL.

V and J are TRBV7-2 and TRBJ1-1; 7 positions agree with TRBD1. The ends lost 2 bases at V and 1 base at J; junction bases unmatched: 7. Germline CDR1 SGHTA, CDR2 FQGNSA. This CDR3 comprises 16 residues. In DNA form, the CDR3 reads TGTGCCAGCAGCTTAATGCCAGGGGGAACGAACACTGAAGCTTTCTTT. Amino acids: CASSLMPGGTNTEAFF. Looking up the rest from reference TRBV7-2 and TRBJ1-1 gives the full variable domain: GAGVSQSPSNKVTEKGKDVELRCDPISGHTALYWYRQSLGQGLEFLIYFQGNSAPDKSGLPSDRFSAERTGGSVSTLTIQRTQQEDSAVYLCASSLMPGGTNTEAFFGQGTRLTVV.

V is TRBV2 and J is TRBJ2-1; 7 positions match TRBD1. J gave up 4 bases and V 7 bases, and 10 bases lay outside the gene matches. Germline V CDR1 and CDR2: SNHLY, FYNNEI. The CDR3 covers 15 residues. CDR3 residues: CASNRGQSPYNEQFF. The DNA for the CDR3 is TGTGCCAGCAACAGGGGACAGAGCCCGTACAATGAGCAGTTCTTC.